This is a list of T cell receptor beta chains from one sample in a study of blood T cell repertoires in COVID-19. The protocol was immunoSEQ multiplex PCR, while the TCRdb copy is restricted to in-frame clones and leaves out a portion. The data show 200,000 to 250,000 clones, around 80% seen once. The sample comprised PBMCs or T cells enriched from blood (not recorded which). These receptor sequences come from a man aged 60 to 69 who had recovered from COVID-19. Each CDR3 is given with its conserved first and last residue. D genes are given only for firm matches. A clone size is listed for some rows: how often the clone was seen (once, few, many), or a class if it is expanded.

V gene	D gene	J gene	clone size	CDR3 DNA	CDR3 protein
TRBV27	-	TRBJ2-7	-	TGTGCCAGCAGTTTATCACTTGGGAGGAGGAACGAGCAGTACTTC	CASSLSLGRRNEQYF
TRBV5-1	TRBD1	TRBJ2-7	-	TGCGCCAGCGACCTGGGACAGGGGGCGCGCGAGCAGTACTTC	CASDLGQGAREQYF
TRBV4-3	-	TRBJ1-2	once	TGCGCCAGCAGCCAAGCAGGACACCCTACCTATGGCTACACCTTC	CASSQAGHPTYGYTF
TRBV11-3	-	TRBJ2-2	few	TGTGCCAGCAGCCCCAGGCTGGACACCGGGGAGCTGTTTTTT	CASSPRLDTGELFF
TRBV6-2/TRBV6-3	-	TRBJ2-5	-	TGTGCCAGCAGTCCGCTGGGGGGAGAGGAGACCCAGTACTTC	CASSPLGGEETQYF
TRBV11-2	TRBD2	TRBJ2-5	-	TGTGCCAGCAGCTTGGTACTAGCGGGGGGTCAGGAGACCCAGTACTTC	CASSLVLAGGQETQYF
TRBV19	-	TRBJ2-7	-	TGTGCCAGTAGTATCCTAACTACAGGAAGGTTGTCCGAGCAGTACTTC	CASSILTTGRLSEQYF
TRBV6-5	-	TRBJ1-3	-	TGTGCCAGCAGCCCGGTGACACGTGGAAACACCATATATTTT	CASSPVTRGNTIYF
TRBV7-8	-	TRBJ1-3	-	TGTGCCAGCAGCTCGCTCGGGGGTGGAAACACCATATATTTT	CASSSLGGGNTIYF
TRBV19	TRBD2	TRBJ2-1	-	TGTGCCAGTAGTGAATTAGCGGGGGGCATAGATGAGCAGTTCTTC	CASSELAGGIDEQFF
TRBV5-1	-	TRBJ1-2	-	TGCGCCAGCAGCTTGTTTCCGGGGGAGGGCAACTATGGCTACACCTTC	CASSLFPGEGNYGYTF
TRBV13	-	TRBJ1-6	few	TGTGCCAGCAGCCGTGACGGGGGGACTTCACCCCTCCACTTT	CASSRDGGTSPLHF
TRBV11-2	TRBD1	TRBJ1-1	-	TGTGCCAGCAGCAAAACACAGGGGGCGGACACTGAAGCTTTCTTT	CASSKTQGADTEAFF
TRBV4-2	TRBD1	TRBJ1-5	-	TGTGCCAGCAGCCCGTCCGGGACAGGGCTCAATCAGCCCCAGCATTTT	CASSPSGTGLNQPQHF
TRBV7-2	-	TRBJ2-1	-	TGTGCCAGCAGCTTTCAGGTCAATGAGCAGTTCTTC	CASSFQVNEQFF
TRBV5-1	-	TRBJ1-3	-	TGCGCCAGCAGCTTGTTTGCGGTCATCTCGGGAAACACCATATATTTT	CASSLFAVISGNTIYF
TRBV7-6	-	TRBJ2-6	-	TGTGCCAGCAGCTTAGGACAATCGGCTGGGGCCAACGTCCTGACTTTC	CASSLGQSAGANVLTF
TRBV18	-	TRBJ1-4	-	TGTGCCAGCTCCCTAAGACAGGATGCAACTAATGAAAAACTGTTTTTT	CASSLRQDATNEKLFF
TRBV2	-	TRBJ1-5	-	TGTGCCAGCAGTGAATCCCCCAGGAATCAGCCCCAGCATTTT	CASSESPRNQPQHF
TRBV13	TRBD2	TRBJ2-3	-	TGTGCCAGCAGCCCTAGCGGGAGTAGCACAGATACGCAGTATTTT	CASSPSGSSTDTQYF
TRBV2	-	TRBJ1-2	-	TGTGCCAGCAGGCTGGACAGCAACTATGGCTACACCTTC	CASRLDSNYGYTF
TRBV3-1/TRBV3-2	TRBD1	TRBJ2-1	-	TGTGCCAGCAGCCAAGCGAGACAGGGTCTCTACAATGAGCAGTTCTTC	CASSQARQGLYNEQFF
TRBV10-3	-	TRBJ1-1	-	TGTGCCATCACCCGAAGTAGAGGGCTGAACACTGAAGCTTTCTTT	CAITRSRGLNTEAFF
TRBV19	-	TRBJ1-1	-	TGTGCCAGTAGTATGCATGGAGACACTGAAGCTTTCTTT	CASSMHGDTEAFF
TRBV5-5	TRBD2	TRBJ2-1	-	TGTGCCAGCAGCTTGGAACTAGCGAGCAATGAGCAGTTCTTC	CASSLELASNEQFF
TRBV5-1	-	TRBJ2-7	-	TGCGCCAGCAGCTTGGGCAGCGGCCTAGCCTACGAGCAGTACTTC	CASSLGSGLAYEQYF
TRBV5-8	TRBD1	TRBJ2-7	-	TGTGCCAGCAGCTTTACAGGGGCCACCTACGAGCAGTACTTC	CASSFTGATYEQYF
TRBV6-5	TRBD1	TRBJ1-5	-	TGTGCCAGCAGAACAGGGGATCAGCCCCAGCATTTT	CASRTGDQPQHF
TRBV5-1	TRBD1	TRBJ1-3	few	TGCGCCAGCAGCCCTGGGACAGGGCTTGGAAACACCATATATTTT	CASSPGTGLGNTIYF
TRBV18	-	TRBJ1-2	-	TGTGCCAGCTCACCACCGATTCAGGGCTCCTATGGCTACACCTTC	CASSPPIQGSYGYTF
TRBV7-2	-	TRBJ1-6	-	TGTGCCAGCAGCTTAGCGGGGGCAGGGAATAATTCACCCCTCCACTTT	CASSLAGAGNNSPLHF
TRBV11-3	-	TRBJ1-1	once	TGTGCCAGCAGCCCCTGGGGCGGACCCATGAACACTGAAGCTTTCTTT	CASSPWGGPMNTEAFF
TRBV3-1/TRBV3-2	-	TRBJ2-7	-	TGTGCCAGCAGCCAGGCGGACAGCTCCTACGAGCAGTACTTC	CASSQADSSYEQYF
TRBV4-2	-	TRBJ1-2	-	TGTGCCAGCAGCCAAGGTCCCGGGACATCCTATGGCTACACCTTC	CASSQGPGTSYGYTF
TRBV6-1	-	TRBJ2-7	-	TGTGCCAGCAGTGATTGGGGGGCCTACGAGCAGTACTTC	CASSDWGAYEQYF